This T cell receptor beta chain is from a study of blood T cell repertoires in COVID-19. Study in general: The United States, Italy and Spain supplied acute and convalescent COVID-19 samples. PBMCs, B-cell-depleted T cells, or T cells provided the cDNA or gDNA that made up the material.

The CDR3 runs 13 residues. Germline V gene data show CDR1 as SGHTS and CDR2 as YDEGEE. The ends lost 3 bases at V and 6 bases at J; junction bases unmatched: 2. Per the original methods: Reference gene primer amplification in the assay estimated nucleated cell counts. Produced via immunoSEQ multiplex PCR; TCRdb's table is partial and in-frame only. V and J calls and clone size follow that table, whereas D and trimming were derived from the DNA. The repertoire includes about 66,000 clones, around 88% of them detected once, and around 6.4% sits in the top ten. The origin of this receptor is a woman between 65 and 79 years old with acute or convalescent COVID-19. The sequenced sample consisted of peripheral blood. The gene calls are TRBV5-8 and TRBJ1-4, with 7 bases that match TRBD1. CDR3 sequence (DNA): TGTGCCAGCAGCTACAGGGGCGATGAAAAACTGTTTTTT. This translates into CASSYRGDEKLFF. Filled out from reference TRBV5-8 and TRBJ1-4, the complete variable domain reads EAGVTQSPTHLIKTRGQQATLRCSPISGHTSVYWYQQALGLGLQFLLWYDEGEERNRGNFPPRFSGRQFPNYSSELNVNALELEDSALYLCASSYRGDEKLFFGSGTQLSVL.